Below are 8 T cell receptor beta chains sequenced from a single sample in a study of blood T cell repertoires in COVID-19. The table came from immunoSEQ multiplex PCR; TCRdb's copy has only in-frame clones and leaves some out. The sample has over 60,000 clones; more than 75% are singletons. The sequenced sample consisted of peripheral blood. The receptors stem from a man in his 70s with active or convalescent COVID-19.

This clone has just a few counts. The rearrangement links TRBV18 to TRBJ2-4; TRBD2 is a possible D gene (6 bases). Trimming cost V 3 bases and J 9 bases, with 18 bases left between them. Germline V CDR1 and CDR2: KGHSH, LQKENI. CDR3 length equals 15 residues. The CDR3 DNA is TGTGCCAGCTCACCGAGGGACTCTGCCGATGGCATTCAGTACTTC. This gives the protein CASSPRDSADGIQYF. Combining the CDR3 with reference TRBV18 and TRBJ2-4 gives the whole variable domain NAGVMQNPRHLVRRRGQEARLRCSPMKGHSHVYWYRQLPEEGLKFMVYLQKENIIDESGMPKERFSAEFPKEGPSILRIQQVVRGDSAAYFCASSPRDSADGIQYFGAGTRLSVL.

This chain links TRBV9 with TRBJ2-1; 11 nucleotides agree with TRBD2. CDR3 size: 16 residues. The trim removed 1 base at V and 9 bases at J, leaving 9 bases unmatched. Germline CDR1 SGDLS, CDR2 YYNGEE. The CDR3 DNA reads TGTGCCAGCAGCGTAAGCCTAGCGGGAGGCAGCGGTGAGCAGTTCTTC. This encodes CASSVSLAGGSGEQFF.

This clone was detected only a few times. The chain uses TRBV7-2 and TRBJ2-1; 7 bases map to TRBD2. The V segment lost 1 base and the J segment 5 bases; nucleotides outside the gene matches: 8. CDR3 length: 16 residues. CDR1 is SGHTA and CDR2 is FQGNSA in the germline V gene. The CDR3 spells CASSLEWDYTNNEQFF. The CDR3, as DNA: TGTGCCAGCAGCTTAGAGTGGGACTACACGAACAATGAGCAGTTCTTC.

V gene TRBV12-3 or TRBV12-4 combines with J gene TRBJ1-2; TRBD1 matches 9 bases. Trimming cost V 8 bases and J 10 bases; bases outside gene matches: 8. The CDR3 spans 12 residues. In DNA, the CDR3 is TGTGCCAGCTTCCCGGGACAGGGTTTCTACACCTTC. Encoded protein: CASFPGQGFYTF.

The chain links TRBV28 to TRBJ2-7; tentatively, D is TRBD2 (5 bases). V lost 8 bases and J lost 9, with 17 bases in between. The CDR3 spans 12 residues. Germline-derived CDR1 and CDR2 are MDHEN and SYDVKM. For the CDR3, the DNA is TGTGCCAGCGCCGGGAAAGACCTCGGGCAGTACTTC. Translated: CASAGKDLGQYF.

The chain links TRBV18 to TRBJ2-1; 10 bases align to TRBD1. This CDR3 contains 16 residues. The germline CDR1 and CDR2 sequences are KGHSH and LQKENI. V was clipped by 0 bases and J by 5 bases; unmatched bases: 4. CDR3 sequence: CASSPPTGTGDNEQFF. As DNA, the CDR3 is TGTGCCAGCTCACCACCAACCGGGACAGGGGACAATGAGCAGTTCTTC.

The chain joins TRBV2 to TRBJ2-3, with D maybe TRBD2 (7 bases). The length of the CDR3 is 14 residues. Between the trimmed V and J ends, which lost 8 bases and 2 bases, there was a span of 14 bases. From germline, CDR1 is SNHLY and CDR2 FYNNEI. CDR3 amino acids: CASGGDTLTDTQYF. Written as DNA, the CDR3 is TGTGCCAGCGGGGGGGACACCCTCACAGATACGCAGTATTTT.

The V gene is TRBV6-6, the J gene TRBJ2-1, with TRBD2 matching 12 bases. Looked up from germline, CDR1 is MNHNY and CDR2 is SVGAGI (reference sequence). V trimming: 5 bases; J trimming: 3 bases; junction bases outside the gene matches: 11. The CDR3 runs 18 residues. The CDR3 reads CASSPGTSGFPLYNEQFF. The CDR3 DNA reads as TGTGCCAGCAGTCCCGGGACTAGCGGGTTCCCCCTCTACAATGAGCAGTTCTTC.